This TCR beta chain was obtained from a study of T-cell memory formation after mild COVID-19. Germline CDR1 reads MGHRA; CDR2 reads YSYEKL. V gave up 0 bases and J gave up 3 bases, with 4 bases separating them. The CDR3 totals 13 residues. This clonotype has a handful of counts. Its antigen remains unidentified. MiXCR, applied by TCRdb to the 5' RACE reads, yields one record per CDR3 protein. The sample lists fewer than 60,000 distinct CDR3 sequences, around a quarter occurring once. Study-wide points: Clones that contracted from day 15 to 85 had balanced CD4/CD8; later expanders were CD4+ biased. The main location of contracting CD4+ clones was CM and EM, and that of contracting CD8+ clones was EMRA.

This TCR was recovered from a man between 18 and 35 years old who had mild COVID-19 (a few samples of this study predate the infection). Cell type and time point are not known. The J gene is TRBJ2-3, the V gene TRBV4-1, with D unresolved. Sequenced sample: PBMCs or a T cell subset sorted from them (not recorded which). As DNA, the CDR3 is TGCGCCAGCAGCCAAGATTTTACAGATACGCAGTATTTT. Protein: CASSQDFTDTQYF.